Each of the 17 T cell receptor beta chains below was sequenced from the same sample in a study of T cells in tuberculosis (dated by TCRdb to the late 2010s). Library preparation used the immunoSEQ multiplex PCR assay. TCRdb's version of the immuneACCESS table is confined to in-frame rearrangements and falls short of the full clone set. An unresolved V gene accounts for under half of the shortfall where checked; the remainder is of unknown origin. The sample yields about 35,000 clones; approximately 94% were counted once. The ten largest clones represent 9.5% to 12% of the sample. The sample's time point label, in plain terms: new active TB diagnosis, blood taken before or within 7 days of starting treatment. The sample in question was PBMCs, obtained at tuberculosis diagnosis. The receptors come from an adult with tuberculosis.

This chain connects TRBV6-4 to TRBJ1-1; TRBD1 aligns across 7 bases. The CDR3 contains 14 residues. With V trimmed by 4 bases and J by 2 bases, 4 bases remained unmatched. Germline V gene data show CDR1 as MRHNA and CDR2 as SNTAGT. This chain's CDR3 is CASSVSGGNTEAFF. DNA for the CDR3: TGTGCCAGCAGTGTCTCAGGGGGTAACACTGAAGCTTTCTTT.

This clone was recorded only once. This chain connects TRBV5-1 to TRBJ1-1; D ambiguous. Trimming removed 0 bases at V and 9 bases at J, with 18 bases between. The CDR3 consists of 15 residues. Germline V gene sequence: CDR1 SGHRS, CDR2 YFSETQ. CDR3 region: CASSLGEGQMRKAFF. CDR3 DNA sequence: TGCGCCAGCAGCTTGGGCGAGGGCCAGATGAGGAAAGCTTTCTTT.

The CDR3 sequence is CASSVEGSTDTQYF. The CDR3 DNA sequence: TGTGCCAGCAGCGTAGAGGGGAGCACAGATACGCAGTATTTT. The V and J genes are TRBV9 and TRBJ2-3; perhaps TRBD1 as D (5 bases). The CDR3 covers 14 residues. CDR1 SGDLS and CDR2 YYNGEE come from the germline V gene. V was pared by 0 bases and J by 0 bases, with 5 bases between.

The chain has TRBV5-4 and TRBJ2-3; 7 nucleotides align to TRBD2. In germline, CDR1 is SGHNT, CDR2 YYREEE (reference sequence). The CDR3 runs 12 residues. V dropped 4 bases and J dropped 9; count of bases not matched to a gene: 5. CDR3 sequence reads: CASSQDGGTQYF. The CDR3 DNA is TGTGCCAGCAGCCAGGACGGGGGGACGCAGTATTTT.

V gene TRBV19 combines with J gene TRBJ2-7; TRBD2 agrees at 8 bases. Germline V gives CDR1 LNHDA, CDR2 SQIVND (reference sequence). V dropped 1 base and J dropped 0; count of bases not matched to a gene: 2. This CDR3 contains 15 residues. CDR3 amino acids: CASSIALAASYEQYF. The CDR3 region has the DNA TGTGCCAGTAGTATAGCACTAGCGGCCTCCTACGAGCAGTACTTC.

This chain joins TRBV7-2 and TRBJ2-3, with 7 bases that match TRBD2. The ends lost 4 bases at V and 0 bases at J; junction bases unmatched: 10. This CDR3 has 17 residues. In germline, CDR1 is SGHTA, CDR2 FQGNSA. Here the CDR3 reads CASSSRQTSRSTDTQYF. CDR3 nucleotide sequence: TGTGCCAGCAGCTCCCGACAGACTAGCCGCAGCACAGATACGCAGTATTTT.

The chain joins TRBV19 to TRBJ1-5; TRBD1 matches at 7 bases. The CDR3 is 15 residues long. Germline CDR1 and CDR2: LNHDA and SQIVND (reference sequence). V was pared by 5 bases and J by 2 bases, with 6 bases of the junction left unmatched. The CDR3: CASSLGTAGNQPQHF. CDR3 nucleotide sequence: TGTGCCAGTAGTTTGGGGACAGCCGGCAATCAGCCCCAGCATTTT.

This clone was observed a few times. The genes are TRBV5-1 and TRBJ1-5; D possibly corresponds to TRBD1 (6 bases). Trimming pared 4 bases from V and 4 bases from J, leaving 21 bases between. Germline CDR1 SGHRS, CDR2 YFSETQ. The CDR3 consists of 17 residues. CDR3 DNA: TGCGCCAGCAGCCTGGGGAGGACAGACACCATTAATCAGCCCCAGCATTTT. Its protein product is CASSLGRTDTINQPQHF.

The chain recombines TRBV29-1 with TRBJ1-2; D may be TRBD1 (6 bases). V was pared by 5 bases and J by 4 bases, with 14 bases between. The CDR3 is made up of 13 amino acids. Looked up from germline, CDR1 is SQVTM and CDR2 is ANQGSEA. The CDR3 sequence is CSVSQGISYGYTF. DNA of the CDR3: TGCAGCGTTTCACAGGGAATCAGCTATGGCTACACCTTC.

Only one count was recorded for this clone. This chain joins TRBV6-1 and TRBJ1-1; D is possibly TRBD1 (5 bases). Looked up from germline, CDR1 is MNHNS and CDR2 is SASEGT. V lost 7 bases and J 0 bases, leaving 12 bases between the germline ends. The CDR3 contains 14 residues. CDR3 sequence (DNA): TGTGCCAGCAACCCAGACAGAGTGAACACTGAAGCTTTCTTT. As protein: CASNPDRVNTEAFF.

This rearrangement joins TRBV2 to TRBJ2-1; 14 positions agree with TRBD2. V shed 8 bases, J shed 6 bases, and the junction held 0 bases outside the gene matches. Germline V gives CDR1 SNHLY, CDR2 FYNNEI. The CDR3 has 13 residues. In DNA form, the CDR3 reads TGTGCCAGCGGGACTAGCGGGGGCAATGAGCAGTTCTTC. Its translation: CASGTSGGNEQFF. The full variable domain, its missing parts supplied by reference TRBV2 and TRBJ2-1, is EPEVTQTPSHQVTQMGQEVILRCVPISNHLYFYWYRQILGQKVEFLVSFYNNEISEKSEIFDDQFSVERPDGSNFTLKIRSTKLEDSAMYFCASGTSGGNEQFFGPGTRLTVL.

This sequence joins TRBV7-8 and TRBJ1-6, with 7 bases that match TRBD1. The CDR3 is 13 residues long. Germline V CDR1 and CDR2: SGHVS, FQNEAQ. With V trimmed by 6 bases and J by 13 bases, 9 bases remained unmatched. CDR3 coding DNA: TGTGCCAGCAGTCCTGACAGGGTCGATCCCCTCCACTTT. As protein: CASSPDRVDPLHF.

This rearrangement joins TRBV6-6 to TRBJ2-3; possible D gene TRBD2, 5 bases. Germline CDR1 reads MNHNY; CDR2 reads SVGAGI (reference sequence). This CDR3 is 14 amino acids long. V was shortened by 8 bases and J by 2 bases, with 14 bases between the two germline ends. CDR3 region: CASDPGFPTDTQYF. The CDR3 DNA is TGTGCCAGCGATCCGGGATTCCCCACAGATACGCAGTATTTT.

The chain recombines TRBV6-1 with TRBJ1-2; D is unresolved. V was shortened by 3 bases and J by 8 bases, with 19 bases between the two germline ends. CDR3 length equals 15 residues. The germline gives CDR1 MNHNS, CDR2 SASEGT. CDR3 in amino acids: CASSDTTWSLRGYTF. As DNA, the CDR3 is TGTGCCAGCAGTGATACGACGTGGTCCCTGAGGGGCTACACCTTC.

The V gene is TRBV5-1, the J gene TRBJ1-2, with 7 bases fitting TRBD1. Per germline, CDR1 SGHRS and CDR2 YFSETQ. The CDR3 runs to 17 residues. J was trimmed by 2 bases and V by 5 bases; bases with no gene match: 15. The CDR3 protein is CASSRSPLSTGNYGYTF. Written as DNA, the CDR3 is TGCGCCAGCAGTCGCTCCCCTTTATCGACAGGGAACTATGGCTACACCTTC. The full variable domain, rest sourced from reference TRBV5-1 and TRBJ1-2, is KAGVTQTPRYLIKTRGQQVTLSCSPISGHRSVSWYQQTPGQGLQFLFEYFSETQRNKGNFPGRFSGRQFSNSRSEMNVSTLELGDSALYLCASSRSPLSTGNYGYTFGSGTRLTVV.

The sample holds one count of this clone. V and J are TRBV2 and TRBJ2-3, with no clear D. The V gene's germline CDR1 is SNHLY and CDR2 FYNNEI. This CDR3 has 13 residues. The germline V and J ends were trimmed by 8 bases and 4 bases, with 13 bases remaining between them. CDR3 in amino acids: CASPSLIADTQYF. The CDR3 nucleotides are TGTGCCAGCCCCTCACTTATTGCAGATACGCAGTATTTT.

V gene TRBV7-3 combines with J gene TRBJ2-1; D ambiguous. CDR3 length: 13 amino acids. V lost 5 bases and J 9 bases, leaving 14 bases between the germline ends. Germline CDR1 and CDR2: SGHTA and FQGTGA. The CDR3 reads CASSPGGLGEQFF. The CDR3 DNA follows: TGTGCCAGCAGCCCCGGCGGCCTTGGTGAGCAGTTCTTC.